Listed below are T cell receptor beta chains from one sample, sequenced in a study of T cell repertoires in cytomegalovirus infection. TCRdb passed the reads through MiXCR, listing each CDR3 protein once. Seen here are almost 300,000 distinct CDR3 sequences, around 10% observed once, and the top ten hold approximately 2.4%. Sequencing was done on a sample of PBMCs. The receptor source for this set is a human donor in good health (CMV status not recorded). Some clones in this sample may be carry-over from other donors' samples. The CDR3 runs from the conserved cysteine through the conserved F or W. Each record gives: V gene, J gene, CDR3 protein.

TRBV9	TRBJ2-3	CASSVAGGGNTDTQYF
TRBV5-6	TRBJ1-1	CASSYLQRNTEAFF
TRBV7-2	TRBJ1-5	CASSAYNQPQHF
TRBV6-1	TRBJ2-1	CASRAGGHEQFF
TRBV7-6	TRBJ1-6	CASSQSPGNSPLHF
TRBV4-3	TRBJ1-2	CASSQDRGQRYGYTF
TRBV20-1	TRBJ1-2	CSAKGTESNYGYTF
TRBV29-1	TRBJ2-7	CSVSTGYKQYF
TRBV4-1	TRBJ2-1	CASTKGQGDWNEQFF
TRBV10-2	TRBJ2-7	CASSVFAGGIYEQYF
TRBV28	TRBJ1-1	CASSPGTRLEAFF
TRBV7-2	TRBJ1-2	CASSPTGYGYTF
TRBV19	TRBJ2-7	CASKPKPGTGGSYYFDEQYF
TRBV6-2/TRBV6-3	TRBJ1-3	CATSGASGNTIYF
TRBV11-2	TRBJ2-4	CASSLDLRGENIQYF
TRBV27	TRBJ2-3	CASSLRDRVADTQYF
TRBV20-1	TRBJ2-1	CSARGPLGYNEQFF
TRBV28	TRBJ2-1	CASSRPRGHFNNEQFF
TRBV25-1	TRBJ1-6	CASSDSRGISNSPLHF
TRBV19	TRBJ2-5	CASSTPRDGKETQYF
TRBV29-1	TRBJ1-1	CSVPPDPWVPEAFF
TRBV20-1	TRBJ2-1	CSAPGGSYNEQFF
TRBV6-1	TRBJ2-1	CASSWLGRGNEQFF
TRBV6-2/TRBV6-3	TRBJ2-2	CASNHGGPRTGELFF
TRBV14	TRBJ1-2	CASSRETGGFGYTF
TRBV5-4	TRBJ2-2	CASSDTGAGGELFF
TRBV20-1	TRBJ1-6	CSAREQGNSPLHF
TRBV28	TRBJ1-2	CASSDLPKANYGYTF
TRBV20-1	TRBJ2-1	CSANSWGAGDGQFF
TRBV20-1	TRBJ2-3	CSARDIGARSTDTQYF
TRBV5-6	TRBJ2-5	CASSLPRQRETQYF
TRBV6-2/TRBV6-3	TRBJ1-1	CASSYEGGITEAFF
TRBV28	TRBJ1-4	CASSFRTGRIEKLFF